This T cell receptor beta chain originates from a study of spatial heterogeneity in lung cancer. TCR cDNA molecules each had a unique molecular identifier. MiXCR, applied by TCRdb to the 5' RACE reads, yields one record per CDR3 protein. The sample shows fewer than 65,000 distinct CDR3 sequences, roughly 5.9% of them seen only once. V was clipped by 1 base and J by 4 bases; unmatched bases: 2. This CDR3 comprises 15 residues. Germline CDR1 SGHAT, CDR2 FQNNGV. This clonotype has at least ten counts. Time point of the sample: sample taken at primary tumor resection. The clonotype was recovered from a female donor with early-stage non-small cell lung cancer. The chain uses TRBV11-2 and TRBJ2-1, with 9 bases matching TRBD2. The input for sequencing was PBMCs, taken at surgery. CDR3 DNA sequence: TGTGCCAGCAGCTTAGGCGCGGGAGGGTACAATGAGCAGTTCTTC. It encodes CASSLGAGGYNEQFF.